Reported below is one T cell receptor (beta chain). The CDR3 is 13 residues long. Trimming removed 0 bases at V and 4 bases at J, with 9 bases between. Germline V gene lookup returns CDR1 SQVTM and CDR2 ANQGSEA. In TCRdb, the RT-PCR reads were re-called with MiXCR into one record per CDR3 protein. The sample has hundreds of thousands of distinct CDR3 sequences; 12% to 15% are singletons. This sequence joins TRBV29-1 and TRBJ1-1; no clear D gene. This clonotype was obtained from a female donor in good health, serving as a healthy control. What was sequenced was memory CD4+ T cells from blood. CDR3 nucleotide sequence: TGCAGCGTTGAAGAGACCAAAGCCACTGAAGCTTTCTTT. Its protein product is CSVEETKATEAFF.